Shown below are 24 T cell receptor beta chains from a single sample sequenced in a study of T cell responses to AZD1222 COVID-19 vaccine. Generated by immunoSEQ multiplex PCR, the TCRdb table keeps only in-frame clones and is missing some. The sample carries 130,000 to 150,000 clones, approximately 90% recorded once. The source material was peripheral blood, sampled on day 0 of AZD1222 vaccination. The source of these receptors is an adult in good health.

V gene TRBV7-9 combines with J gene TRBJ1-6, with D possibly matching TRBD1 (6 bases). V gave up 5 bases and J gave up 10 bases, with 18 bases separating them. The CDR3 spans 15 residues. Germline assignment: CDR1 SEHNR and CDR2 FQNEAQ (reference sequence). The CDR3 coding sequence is TGTGCCAGCAGCCCGCGCCGGGACAAAGGCTCACCCCTCCACTTT. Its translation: CASSPRRDKGSPLHF. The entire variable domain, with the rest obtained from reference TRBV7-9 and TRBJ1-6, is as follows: DTGVSQNPRHKITKRGQNVTFRCDPISEHNRLYWYRQTLGQGPEFLTYFQNEAQLEKSRLLSDRFSAERPKGSFSTLEIQRTEQGDSAMYLCASSPRRDKGSPLHFGNGTRLTVT.

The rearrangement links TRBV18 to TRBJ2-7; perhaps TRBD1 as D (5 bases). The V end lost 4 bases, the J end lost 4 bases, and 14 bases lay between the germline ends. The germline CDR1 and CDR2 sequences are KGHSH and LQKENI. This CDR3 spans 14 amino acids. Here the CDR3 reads CASSLDSTGYEQYF. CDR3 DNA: TGTGCCAGCTCACTCGACAGCACCGGGTACGAGCAGTACTTC.

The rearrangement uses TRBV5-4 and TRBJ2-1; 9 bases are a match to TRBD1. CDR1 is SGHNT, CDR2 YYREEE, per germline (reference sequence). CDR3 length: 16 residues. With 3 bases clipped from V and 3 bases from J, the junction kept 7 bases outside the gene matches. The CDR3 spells CASSSRGQGLYNEQFF. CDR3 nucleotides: TGTGCCAGCAGCTCACGGGGACAGGGACTCTACAATGAGCAGTTCTTC.

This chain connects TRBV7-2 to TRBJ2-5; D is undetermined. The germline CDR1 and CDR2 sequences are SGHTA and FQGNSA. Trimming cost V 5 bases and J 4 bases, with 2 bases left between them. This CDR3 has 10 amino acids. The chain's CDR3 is CASSVETQYF. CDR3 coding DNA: TGTGCCAGCAGCGTAGAGACCCAGTACTTC.

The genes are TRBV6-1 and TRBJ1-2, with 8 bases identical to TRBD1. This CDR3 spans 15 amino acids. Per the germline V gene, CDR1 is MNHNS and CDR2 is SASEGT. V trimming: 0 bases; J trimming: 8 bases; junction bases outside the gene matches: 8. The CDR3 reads CASSEAHGTGRGYTF. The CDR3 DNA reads TGTGCCAGCAGTGAAGCCCATGGGACAGGCAGGGGCTACACCTTC.

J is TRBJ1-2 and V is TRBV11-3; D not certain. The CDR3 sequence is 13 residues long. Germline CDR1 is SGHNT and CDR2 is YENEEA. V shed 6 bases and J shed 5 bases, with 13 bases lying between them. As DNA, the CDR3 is TGTGCCAGCAGTCCTTCTCCGAATTATGGCTACACCTTC. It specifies CASSPSPNYGYTF. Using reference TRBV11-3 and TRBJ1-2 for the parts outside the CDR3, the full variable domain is EAGVVQSPRYKIIEKKQPVAFWCNPISGHNTLYWYLQNLGQGPELLIRYENEEAVDDSQLPKDRFSAERLKGVDSTLKIQPAELGDSAVYLCASSPSPNYGYTFGSGTRLTVV.

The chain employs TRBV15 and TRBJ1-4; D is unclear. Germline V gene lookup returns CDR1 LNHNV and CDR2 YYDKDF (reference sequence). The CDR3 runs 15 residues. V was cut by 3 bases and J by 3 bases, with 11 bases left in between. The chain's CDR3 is CATSSRSLANEKLFF. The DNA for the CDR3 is TGTGCCACCAGCAGCAGGTCCCTCGCTAATGAAAAACTGTTTTTT.

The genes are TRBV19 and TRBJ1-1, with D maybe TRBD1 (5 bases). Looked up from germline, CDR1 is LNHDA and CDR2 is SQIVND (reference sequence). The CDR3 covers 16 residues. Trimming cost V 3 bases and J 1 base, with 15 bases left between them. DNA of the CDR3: TGTGCCAGTAGTATGTCTTTCCGGACAAAGAACACTGAAGCTTTCTTT. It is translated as CASSMSFRTKNTEAFF. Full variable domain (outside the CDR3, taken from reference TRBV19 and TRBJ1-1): DGGITQSPKYLFRKEGQNVTLSCEQNLNHDAMYWYRQDPGQGLRLIYYSQIVNDFQKGDIAEGYSVSREKKESFPLTVTSAQKNPTAFYLCASSMSFRTKNTEAFFGQGTRLTVV.

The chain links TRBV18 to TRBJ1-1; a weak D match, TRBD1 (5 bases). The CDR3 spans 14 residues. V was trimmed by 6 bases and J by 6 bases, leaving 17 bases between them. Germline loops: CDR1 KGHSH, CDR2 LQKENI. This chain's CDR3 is CASSLLGGGAEAFF. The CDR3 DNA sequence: TGTGCCAGCTCCCTACTGGGGGGAGGGGCTGAAGCTTTCTTT.

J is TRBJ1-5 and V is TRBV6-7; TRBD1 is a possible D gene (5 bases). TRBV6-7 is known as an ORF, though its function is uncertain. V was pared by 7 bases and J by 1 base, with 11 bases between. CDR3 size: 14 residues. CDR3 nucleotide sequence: TGTGCCAGCAATATGACAGCCAGCAATCAGCCCCAGCATTTT. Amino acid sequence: CASNMTASNQPQHF.

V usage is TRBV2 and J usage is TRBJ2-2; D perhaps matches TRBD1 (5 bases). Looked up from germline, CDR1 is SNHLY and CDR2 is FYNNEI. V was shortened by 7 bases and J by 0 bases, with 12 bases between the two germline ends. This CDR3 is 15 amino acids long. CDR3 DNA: TGTGCCAGCAAGAGTATAGGGGCGAACACCGGGGAGCTGTTTTTT. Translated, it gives CASKSIGANTGELFF.

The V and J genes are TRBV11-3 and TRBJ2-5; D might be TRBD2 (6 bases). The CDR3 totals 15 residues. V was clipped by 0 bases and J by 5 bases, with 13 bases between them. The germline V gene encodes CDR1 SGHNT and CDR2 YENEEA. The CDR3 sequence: CASSLDGGLWETQYF. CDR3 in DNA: TGTGCCAGCAGCTTAGATGGGGGGTTATGGGAGACCCAGTACTTC.

CDR3: CASSQELGAGVQETQYF. CDR3 sequence (DNA): TGTGCCAGCAGCCAAGAATTGGGGGCGGGAGTCCAAGAGACCCAGTACTTC. The chain recombines TRBV3-1 (or the pseudogene TRBV3-2) with TRBJ2-5, with D tentatively TRBD2 (7 bases). The CDR3 is 17 residues long. Germline CDR1 LGHDT, CDR2 YNNKEL (reference sequence). The V gene lost 0 bases and the J gene lost 1 base, with 15 bases spanning the gap.

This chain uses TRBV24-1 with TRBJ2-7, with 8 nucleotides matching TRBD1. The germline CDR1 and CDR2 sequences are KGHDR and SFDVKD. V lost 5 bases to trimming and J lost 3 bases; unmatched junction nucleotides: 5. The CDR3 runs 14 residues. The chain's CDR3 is CATSGTGRSYEQYF. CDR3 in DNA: TGTGCCACCAGTGGGACAGGGAGAAGCTACGAGCAGTACTTC.

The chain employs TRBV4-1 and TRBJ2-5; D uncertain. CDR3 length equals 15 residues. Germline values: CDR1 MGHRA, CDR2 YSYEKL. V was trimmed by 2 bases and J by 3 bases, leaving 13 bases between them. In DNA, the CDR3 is TGCGCCAGCAGCCAAAATGGGAACCACGAAGAGACCCAGTACTTC. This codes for CASSQNGNHEETQYF.

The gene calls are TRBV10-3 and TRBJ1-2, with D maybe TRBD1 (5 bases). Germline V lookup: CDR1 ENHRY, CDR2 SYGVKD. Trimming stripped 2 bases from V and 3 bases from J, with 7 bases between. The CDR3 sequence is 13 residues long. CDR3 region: CAISEGADYGYTF. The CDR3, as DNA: TGTGCCATCAGTGAGGGGGCAGACTATGGCTACACCTTC.

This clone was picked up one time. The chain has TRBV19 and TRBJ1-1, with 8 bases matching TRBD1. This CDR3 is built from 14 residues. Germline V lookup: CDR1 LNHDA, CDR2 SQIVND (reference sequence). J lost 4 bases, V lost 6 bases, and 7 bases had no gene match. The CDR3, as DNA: TGTGCCAGTAGGCCCGACAGGGGATCCACTGAAGCTTTCTTT. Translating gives CASRPDRGSTEAFF.

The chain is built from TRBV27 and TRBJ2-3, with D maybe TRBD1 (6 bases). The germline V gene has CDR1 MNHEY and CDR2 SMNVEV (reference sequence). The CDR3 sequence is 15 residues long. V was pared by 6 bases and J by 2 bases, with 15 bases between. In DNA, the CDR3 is TGTGCCAGCAGGACCAAGGGACACTTCACAGATACGCAGTATTTT. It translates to CASRTKGHFTDTQYF.

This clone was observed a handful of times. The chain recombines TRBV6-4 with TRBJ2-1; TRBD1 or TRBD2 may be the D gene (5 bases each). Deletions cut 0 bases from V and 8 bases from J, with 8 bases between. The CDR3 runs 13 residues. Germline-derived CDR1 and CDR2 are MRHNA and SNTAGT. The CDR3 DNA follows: TGTGCCAGCAGTGACTCGGGGGTGGATGAGCAGTTCTTC. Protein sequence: CASSDSGVDEQFF.

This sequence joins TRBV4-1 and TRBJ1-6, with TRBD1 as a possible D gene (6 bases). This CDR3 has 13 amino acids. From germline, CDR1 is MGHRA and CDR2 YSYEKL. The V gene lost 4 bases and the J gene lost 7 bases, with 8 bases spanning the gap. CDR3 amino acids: CASSRDTNSPLHF. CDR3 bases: TGCGCCAGCAGCCGGGACACGAATTCACCCCTCCACTTT.

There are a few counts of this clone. Written as DNA, the CDR3 is TGTGCCAGCACCTTAGCGGGAGTTGGCCATGAGCAGTTCTTC. Its protein product is CASTLAGVGHEQFF. The J gene is TRBJ2-1, the V gene TRBV27; 9 nucleotides line up with TRBD2. The germline V gene encodes CDR1 MNHEY and CDR2 SMNVEV (reference sequence). This CDR3 spans 14 amino acids. With V trimmed by 7 bases and J by 8 bases, 9 bases remained unmatched.

The CDR3 sequence is CASSQGLAGGAFTDTQYF. In DNA, the CDR3 is TGTGCCAGCAGCCAAGGACTAGCGGGGGGTGCCTTCACAGATACGCAGTATTTT. This chain connects TRBV3-1 (or the pseudogene TRBV3-2) to TRBJ2-3; TRBD2 agrees at 13 bases. Germline values: CDR1 LGHDT, CDR2 YNNKEL (reference sequence). The CDR3 loop spans 18 amino acids. V shed 1 base and J 2 bases; nucleotides not matched to a gene: 6.

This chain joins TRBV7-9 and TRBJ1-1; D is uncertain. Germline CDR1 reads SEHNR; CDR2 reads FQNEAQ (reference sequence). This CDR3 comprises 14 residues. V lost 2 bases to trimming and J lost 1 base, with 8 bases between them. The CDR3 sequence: CASSLSAGNTEAFF. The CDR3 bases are TGTGCCAGCAGCTTATCCGCAGGGAACACTGAAGCTTTCTTT.

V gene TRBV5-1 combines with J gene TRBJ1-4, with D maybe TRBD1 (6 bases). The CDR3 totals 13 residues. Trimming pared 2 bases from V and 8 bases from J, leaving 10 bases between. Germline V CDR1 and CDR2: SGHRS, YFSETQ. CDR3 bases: TGCGCCAGCAGCTTTCAGGGGCCGGAAAAACTGTTTTTT. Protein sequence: CASSFQGPEKLFF.